Presented here are 27 T cell receptor beta chains from one specimen sequenced in a study of T cell repertoires in cytomegalovirus infection. Their antigens remain unidentified. TCRdb reprocessed the reads via MiXCR and lists one record per CDR3 protein. The repertoire consists of roughly 350,000 distinct CDR3 sequences, with approximately 35% occurring once and the leading ten covering about 13%. The sample consisted of cultured PBMCs, taken from culture after CMV antigen stimulation. These receptor sequences come from a human donor in good health (CMV status not recorded). Some clones in this sample may be carry-over from other donors' samples.

The chain uses TRBV20-1 and TRBJ2-1; TRBD2 might be the D (5 bases). The V gene lost 0 bases and the J gene lost 6 bases, with 21 bases spanning the gap. Germline CDR1 is DFQATT and CDR2 is SNEGSKA (reference sequence). This CDR3 is 17 amino acids long. CDR3 sequence: CSARDLHRELRINEQFF. CDR3 DNA: TGCAGTGCTAGAGATCTGCATCGGGAACTGCGGATCAATGAGCAGTTCTTC.

This clonotype came up many times. This chain connects TRBV6-1 to TRBJ2-5; 13 nucleotides align to TRBD2. V gave up 6 bases and J gave up 5 bases; unmatched junction bases: 6. From germline, CDR1 is MNHNS and CDR2 SASEGT. The length of the CDR3 is 15 residues. The CDR3 DNA follows: TGTGCCAGCAGGCGGACTAGCGGGAGTCGGGAGACCCAGTACTTC. It codes for CASRRTSGSRETQYF.

This clonotype was counted only a few times. The chain couples TRBV12-3 or TRBV12-4 to TRBJ2-1; 12 bases match TRBD2. The CDR3 is made up of 16 amino acids. Trimming cost V 1 base and J 3 bases; bases outside gene matches: 1. CDR3 bases: TGTGCCAGCAGTTTAGGGACTAGCGGGGACTACAATGAGCAGTTCTTC. Translating gives CASSLGTSGDYNEQFF.

This clonotype came up many times. For the CDR3, the DNA is TGTGCCAGCAGCTTGGGTCATACCGGCGGGGAGCTGTTTTTT. Protein product: CASSLGHTGGELFF. This rearrangement joins TRBV11-2 to TRBJ2-2; no reliable D call. This CDR3 has 14 residues. V was shortened by 3 bases and J by 7 bases, with 12 bases between the two germline ends. Germline CDR1 and CDR2: SGHAT and FQNNGV.

This clonotype was picked up a small number of times. The gene calls are TRBV20-1 and TRBJ2-3, with 11 bases lining up with TRBD2. V trimming: 4 bases; J trimming: 7 bases; junction bases outside the gene matches: 4. The length of the CDR3 is 13 residues. Germline CDR1 and CDR2: DFQATT and SNEGSKA (reference sequence). The CDR3 sequence is CSATTSGIYTQYF. The CDR3 DNA follows: TGCAGTGCTACGACTAGCGGGATTTATACGCAGTATTTT.

The chain links TRBV15 to TRBJ2-5, with D maybe TRBD1 (6 bases). The V gene lost 2 bases and the J gene lost 2 bases, with 12 bases spanning the gap. Per the germline V gene, CDR1 is LNHNV and CDR2 is YYDKDF (reference sequence). The CDR3 has 15 residues. CDR3 sequence: CATSRSLDRQETQYF. CDR3 coding DNA: TGTGCCACCAGCAGATCCTTGGACAGACAAGAGACCCAGTACTTC.

This chain joins TRBV5-1 and TRBJ2-7, with no clear D. Trimming cost V 0 bases and J 0 bases, with 4 bases left between them. The CDR3 contains 13 residues. CDR1 and CDR2 (germline): SGHRS, YFSETQ. The CDR3 sequence: CASSLGYSYEQYF. The CDR3 nucleotides are TGCGCCAGCAGCTTGGGGTACTCCTACGAGCAGTACTTC. The full variable domain, its missing parts supplied by reference TRBV5-1 and TRBJ2-7, is KAGVTQTPRYLIKTRGQQVTLSCSPISGHRSVSWYQQTPGQGLQFLFEYFSETQRNKGNFPGRFSGRQFSNSRSEMNVSTLELGDSALYLCASSLGYSYEQYFGPGTRLTVT.

This clonotype came up a few times. The chain has TRBV7-2 and TRBJ1-2; D call uncertain. There are 13 residues in the CDR3. V lost 1 base and J lost 4, with 7 bases in between. Germline V gene sequence: CDR1 SGHTA, CDR2 FQGNSA. The CDR3 reads CASSLEHFYGYTF. In nucleotides, the CDR3 is TGTGCCAGCAGCTTAGAACATTTCTATGGCTACACCTTC.

J is TRBJ2-1 and V is TRBV5-4; D call uncertain. This CDR3 has 16 amino acids. V was clipped by 6 bases and J by 6 bases, with 22 bases between them. Germline CDR1 SGHNT, CDR2 YYREEE (reference sequence). CDR3 protein: CASTRIGFYHLNEQFF. The DNA for the CDR3 is TGTGCCAGCACTAGAATCGGCTTTTACCATCTCAATGAGCAGTTCTTC. The full variable domain, completed using reference TRBV5-4 and TRBJ2-1, is ETGVTQSPTHLIKTRGQQVTLRCSSQSGHNTVSWYQQALGQGPQFIFQYYREEENGRGNFPPRFSGLQFPNYSSELNVNALELDDSALYLCASTRIGFYHLNEQFFGPGTRLTVL.

The V and J genes are TRBV20-1 and TRBJ2-1, with TRBD2 identical over 9 bases. The CDR3 is 19 amino acids. The germline CDR1 and CDR2 sequences are DFQATT and SNEGSKA (reference sequence). V lost 4 bases to trimming and J lost 0 bases; unmatched junction nucleotides: 16. CDR3 sequence (DNA): TGCAGTGCTATATTTACGGCTAGCGGGACCGAGTTCTCCTACAATGAGCAGTTCTTC. Translated, it gives CSAIFTASGTEFSYNEQFF.

The rearrangement uses TRBV7-3 and TRBJ1-2; 7 bases fit TRBD1. The CDR3 has 16 amino acids. The germline gives CDR1 SGHTA, CDR2 FQGTGA. V shed 5 bases, J shed 7 bases, and the junction held 16 bases outside the gene matches. CDR3 in amino acids: CASSRSRVTGDGGYTF. CDR3 sequence (DNA): TGTGCCAGCAGCCGTTCCCGCGTTACAGGGGACGGTGGCTACACCTTC.

The genes are TRBV28 and TRBJ1-2; 10 bases map to TRBD1. CDR3 length: 15 amino acids. Per germline, CDR1 MDHEN and CDR2 SYDVKM. V lost 5 bases to trimming and J lost 5 bases; unmatched junction nucleotides: 8. The CDR3 sequence is CASSAGDRGWYGYTF. CDR3 bases: TGTGCCAGCAGTGCCGGGGACAGGGGATGGTATGGCTACACCTTC.

The chain joins TRBV27 to TRBJ2-7; 8 positions agree with TRBD1. The CDR3 totals 20 residues. V lost 4 bases, J lost 6 bases, and 26 bases stayed unmatched. Germline V gives CDR1 MNHEY, CDR2 SMNVEV (reference sequence). The CDR3 loop is CASSSIRDRGGRHLRSEQYF. Here the CDR3 DNA reads TGTGCCAGCAGTTCCATCCGCGACAGGGGTGGTAGACACCTACGAAGCGAGCAGTACTTC.

This clonotype appeared many times. This chain connects TRBV7-2 to TRBJ1-5; D might be TRBD1 (6 bases). V was trimmed by 5 bases and J by 1 base, leaving 12 bases between them. CDR1 is SGHTA and CDR2 is FQGNSA in the germline V gene. The CDR3 spans 15 residues. CDR3 region: CASSIITGSNQPQHF. The CDR3 DNA sequence: TGTGCCAGCAGCATAATTACAGGGAGCAATCAGCCCCAGCATTTT.

A few counts support this clonotype. CDR3 nucleotide sequence: TGTGCCAGCGATGGATACCGGGACTATGGCTACACCTTC. Protein product: CASDGYRDYGYTF. The V and J genes are TRBV7-9 and TRBJ1-2; D remains unclear. The CDR3 is 13 amino acids. Germline loops: CDR1 SEHNR, CDR2 FQNEAQ (reference sequence). The germline V and J ends were trimmed by 8 bases and 3 bases, with 13 bases remaining between them.

The rearrangement joins TRBV20-1 to TRBJ2-5; 11 bases are a match to TRBD1. Germline loops: CDR1 DFQATT, CDR2 SNEGSKA (reference sequence). CDR3 length: 16 residues. J gave up 5 bases and V 6 bases, and 14 bases lay outside the gene matches. The DNA of the CDR3 is TGCAGTGCGGGACAGGGGGTGTTTGTGATGGCGGAGACCCAGTACTTC. It encodes CSAGQGVFVMAETQYF.

This clonotype was counted between two and nine times. J is TRBJ2-7 and V is TRBV25-1; 12 positions match TRBD2. Germline V gene data show CDR1 as MGHDK and CDR2 as SYGVNS. The CDR3 covers 19 residues. The trim removed 4 bases at V and 0 bases at J, leaving 13 bases unmatched. As DNA, the CDR3 is TGTGCCAGCAGTGCCGCTAGCGGGAGGGCACCAAGGAGCTCCTACGAGCAGTACTTC. This codes for CASSAASGRAPRSSYEQYF.

This chain links TRBV25-1 with TRBJ2-2; D is ambiguous. Deletions cut 5 bases from V and 1 base from J, with 8 bases between. From germline, CDR1 is MGHDK and CDR2 SYGVNS. This CDR3 has 14 residues. Written as DNA, the CDR3 is TGTGCCAGCAGTACTATAGGGAACACCGGGGAGCTGTTTTTT. Its translation is CASSTIGNTGELFF.

The chain couples TRBV6-5 to TRBJ2-3; 8 nucleotides line up with TRBD2. The CDR3 length is 15 residues. Germline CDR1 and CDR2: MNHEY and SVGAGI. V dropped 2 bases and J dropped 7; count of bases not matched to a gene: 8. The CDR3 region is CASSYREGPPHTQYF. The CDR3 coding sequence is TGTGCCAGCAGTTACCGGGAGGGACCCCCCCATACGCAGTATTTT.

The chain combines TRBV20-1 with TRBJ1-5; D ambiguous. The CDR3 spans 15 residues. V gave up 6 bases and J gave up 0 bases, with 15 bases separating them. The germline gives CDR1 DFQATT, CDR2 SNEGSKA (reference sequence). DNA for the CDR3: TGCAGTGCAACCCTCGGTGCGGATAGCAATCAGCCCCAGCATTTT. Translated, it gives CSATLGADSNQPQHF.

The rearrangement uses TRBV12-3 or TRBV12-4 and TRBJ1-1, with 7 positions matching TRBD1. The trim removed 4 bases at V and 0 bases at J, leaving 8 bases unmatched. The CDR3 is 16 amino acids. CDR3 amino acids: CASSYWTGHMNTEAFF. The CDR3 coding sequence is TGTGCCAGCAGTTACTGGACAGGTCATATGAACACTGAAGCTTTCTTT.

The CDR3 loop is CASSPPGTVAYEQYF. CDR3 sequence (DNA): TGTGCCAGCTCACCCCCCGGGACAGTCGCCTACGAGCAGTACTTC. The chain recombines TRBV18 with TRBJ2-7, with TRBD1 identical over 7 bases. J was trimmed by 2 bases and V by 3 bases; bases with no gene match: 7. Per germline, CDR1 KGHSH and CDR2 LQKENI. CDR3 length equals 15 residues.

The V and J genes are TRBV4-1 and TRBJ2-3, with 10 bases lining up with TRBD2. The germline V gene encodes CDR1 MGHRA and CDR2 YSYEKL. The ends lost 4 bases at V and 4 bases at J; junction bases unmatched: 8. The CDR3 loop spans 16 amino acids. CDR3 amino acids: CASSLGASGRSDTQYF. The CDR3 nucleotides read TGCGCCAGCAGCCTTGGTGCTAGCGGGAGATCAGATACGCAGTATTTT.

About this clonotype itself: The junction departs from germline at one end; a sequencing error may be responsible. The V and J genes are TRBV28 and TRBJ1-2; D unresolved. Germline loops: CDR1 MDHEN, CDR2 SYDVKM. This CDR3 has 13 residues. In nucleotides, the CDR3 is TGTGACAGCAGTTTAAGCGGATTCTATGGCTACACCTTC. It codes for CDSSLSGFYGYTF.

This clonotype has a handful of counts. V and J are TRBV15 and TRBJ2-7, with 10 bases matching TRBD2. CDR3 length: 19 amino acids. The trim removed 0 bases at V and 2 bases at J, leaving 13 bases unmatched. CDR1 and CDR2 from the germline V gene are LNHNV and YYDKDF (reference sequence). The CDR3 region is CATSRDLSPSGRIAYEQYF. The CDR3 DNA sequence: TGTGCCACCAGCAGAGATCTAAGCCCTAGCGGGAGAATAGCCTACGAGCAGTACTTC.

The rearrangement uses TRBV3-1 and TRBJ1-2, with a possible D match to TRBD1 (5 bases). The length of the CDR3 is 16 residues. Germline CDR1 and CDR2: LGHDT and YNNKEL (reference sequence). V lost 1 base, J lost 0 bases, and 12 bases lay in between. The DNA of the CDR3 is TGTGCCAGCAGCCAAGGACTGCAGGGATCTAACTATGGCTACACCTTC. This codes for CASSQGLQGSNYGYTF.

This clonotype was recorded a few times. This sequence joins TRBV10-2 and TRBJ2-1; the D gene is possibly TRBD2 (5 bases). Germline CDR1 is WSHSY and CDR2 is SAAADI. The CDR3 has 16 amino acids. V lost 4 bases and J lost 0, with 13 bases in between. For the CDR3, the DNA is TGCGCCAGCAGTGCGACGGGATCAGGCTCCTACAATGAGCAGTTCTTC. Translating it yields CASSATGSGSYNEQFF.